The 4 T cell receptor beta chains below come from one sample, sequenced in a study of Graves' ophthalmopathy and Graves' hyperthyroidism. Amplification of the TCR beta CDR3 regions used RNA transcripts (as template). HTBI-primed first-round RT-PCR preceded second-round multiplex PCR. TCRdb called the multiplex PCR reads again in MiXCR, with one record for every CDR3 protein. The data show about 1.2 million distinct CDR3 sequences, about two fifths seen once. Sequencing was done on a sample of peripheral blood or thyroid tissue (not recorded which). Receptors originate from an adult man with Graves' hyperthyroidism.

The V gene is TRBV5-1, the J gene TRBJ2-7, with no clear D. The CDR3 runs to 14 residues. Trimming removed 2 bases at V and 0 bases at J, with 9 bases between. The germline V gene has CDR1 SGHRS and CDR2 YFSETQ. CDR3 bases: TGCGCCAGCAGCTTCACAGACTTCTCCTACGAGCAGTACTTC. It yields the protein CASSFTDFSYEQYF.

This clonotype was seen more than once but under ten times. The chain joins TRBV6-5 to TRBJ1-2; weak D call: TRBD1 (6 bases). Germline V gene data show CDR1 as MNHEY and CDR2 as SVGAGI. This CDR3 has 16 residues. V was trimmed by 5 bases and J by 3 bases, leaving 19 bases between them. This CDR3 reads CASSPQGGGPYYGYTF. Written as DNA, the CDR3 is TGTGCCAGCAGTCCACAGGGAGGAGGGCCTTACTATGGCTACACCTTC.

The rearrangement joins TRBV10-3 to TRBJ1-5; 9 bases are shared with TRBD1. The CDR3 extends over 15 amino acids. Trimming took 10 bases from V and 7 from J; bases not matched to a gene: 14. In germline, CDR1 is ENHRY, CDR2 SYGVKD. The CDR3 bases are TGTGCCACTAGTGGGACAGGGACTTACGAGCAGCCCCAGCATTTT. Translating it yields CATSGTGTYEQPQHF.

This chain connects TRBV29-1 to TRBJ2-1, with 7 nucleotides matching TRBD1. This CDR3 is built from 13 residues. Germline V gene data show CDR1 as SQVTM and CDR2 as ANQGSEA. The CDR3 coding sequence is TGCAGTACAAGGGGGCCCTCTCCCAATGAGCAGTTCTTC. Translation gives CSTRGPSPNEQFF.